This is a list of T cell receptor beta chains from one sample in a study of CD8+ T cells in alopecia areata. Sequencing used immunoSEQ multiplex PCR; TCRdb keeps in-frame clones, though not all of them. This sample carries some 100,000 clones, approximately 38% of them seen once, and the ten largest clones take approximately 2.8%. The sample taken for sequencing was CD4+ T cells sorted from blood. Every receptor here comes from a human donor with alopecia areata. Both conserved end residues are part of each CDR3. The order of the fields is clone size, CDR3 length, J gene, D gene, V gene, CDR3 DNA, CDR3 protein. A D gene is named only where the DNA matches it firmly. Only some rows state a clone size, as once, few, many or a class for expanded clones.

NA	15	TRBJ2-5	TRBD2	TRBV18	TGTGCCAGCTCACCACCAGCGGGGGGCCAAGAGACCCAGTACTTC	CASSPPAGGQETQYF
NA	11	TRBJ2-3	NA	TRBV20-1	TGCAGTATACCAGGACTGAATACGCAGTATTTT	CSIPGLNTQYF
NA	16	TRBJ2-5	NA	TRBV7-2	TGTGCCAGCAGCTTTGGGGGTTCGATTCGCCGAGAGACCCAGTACTTC	CASSFGGSIRRETQYF
NA	15	TRBJ2-2	NA	TRBV7-2	TGTGCCAGCAGTTTGGAACAGGAGTTCTACGGGGAGCTGTTTTTT	CASSLEQEFYGELFF
NA	11	TRBJ2-7	NA	TRBV20-1	TGCAGTGGTTCCCAGGTCTACGAGCAGTACTTC	CSGSQVYEQYF
NA	13	TRBJ1-2	NA	TRBV5-6	TGTGCCAGCAGCTTGGGACAACACTATGGCTACACCTTC	CASSLGQHYGYTF
NA	12	TRBJ1-2	NA	TRBV2	TGTGCCAGCAGTGAAGCAGGGTATGGCTACACCTTC	CASSEAGYGYTF
NA	14	TRBJ2-5	TRBD2	TRBV4-2	TGTGCCAGCAGCCCAGCGGGAGCCCCAGAGACCCAGTACTTC	CASSPAGAPETQYF
few	14	TRBJ2-7	TRBD1	TRBV23-1	TGCGCCAGCAGTCTTCGGACAGGGCCCTACGAGCAGTACTTC	CASSLRTGPYEQYF
few	19	TRBJ2-6	NA	TRBV7-9	TGTGCCAGCAGCTTAGTGTCAGGCCGATTGGTTCCTGGGGCCAACGTCCTGACTTTC	CASSLVSGRLVPGANVLTF
NA	14	TRBJ2-7	NA	TRBV30	TGTGCCTGGACAGACGGGGGGACATCCTACGAGCAGTACTTC	CAWTDGGTSYEQYF
few	14	TRBJ1-2	NA	TRBV29-1	TGCAGCGCCCACCCAATGGGCAGGGCGGCTGGCTACACCTTC	CSAHPMGRAAGYTF
few	17	TRBJ2-1	TRBD2	TRBV28	TGTGCCAGCAGTTTACCCGGACTAGCGGGATCATGGAATGAGCAGTTCTTC	CASSLPGLAGSWNEQFF
few	17	TRBJ2-5	NA	TRBV15	TGTGCCACCAGCAGAGATCTCGGGACACCCCTTCAAGAGACCCAGTACTTC	CATSRDLGTPLQETQYF
NA	17	TRBJ2-1	TRBD2	TRBV29-1	TGCAGCGTTGAGGGATGGGGGACTAGCGGGAGCGAGAATGAGCAGTTCTTC	CSVEGWGTSGSENEQFF
NA	14	TRBJ1-1	TRBD1	TRBV11-2	TGTGCCAGCAGCGAGACAGGGGTGAACACTGAAGCTTTCTTT	CASSETGVNTEAFF
few	18	TRBJ2-1	TRBD2	TRBV27	TGTGCCAGCGGGATAACTGGGTCAGAGGAACTAGCGGGGCGCGAGCAGTTCTTC	CASGITGSEELAGREQFF
NA	18	TRBJ2-2	TRBD1	TRBV27	TGTGCCAGCAGTGTAAGCCGTGGACAGGGGGATGGCACCGGGGAGCTGTTTTTT	CASSVSRGQGDGTGELFF
NA	12	TRBJ2-7	NA	TRBV7-9	TGTGCCAGCAGCCCTACACCCTACGAGCAGTACTTC	CASSPTPYEQYF
NA	13	TRBJ2-3	NA	TRBV7-6	TGTGCCAGCTCCCCTAAGGGTCCAGATACGCAGTATTTT	CASSPKGPDTQYF
NA	13	TRBJ2-1	NA	TRBV6-6	TGTGCCAGCAGTTACTCGAGCGTGAATGAGCAGTTCTTC	CASSYSSVNEQFF
few	13	TRBJ2-5	NA	TRBV5-1	TGCGCCAGCAGCTTGACGGGGAGGGAGACCCAGTACTTC	CASSLTGRETQYF
NA	16	TRBJ2-2	NA	TRBV5-1	TGCGCCAGCAGCTTGAATCAACAGGGAGGGACCGGGGAGCTGTTTTTT	CASSLNQQGGTGELFF
few	18	TRBJ2-2	NA	TRBV7-2	TGTGCCAGCACAGCCTTCACCCTCGCCCCTACGAACACCGGGGAGCTGTTTTTT	CASTAFTLAPTNTGELFF
NA	13	TRBJ1-5	TRBD1	TRBV30	TGTGCCTGGAGCGTCGACAGGGGTCAGCCCCAGCATTTT	CAWSVDRGQPQHF
NA	13	TRBJ2-3	NA	TRBV29-1	TGCAGCGTCGACCCGGCCCCCTCAGATACGCAGTATTTT	CSVDPAPSDTQYF
few	13	TRBJ2-3	NA	TRBV11-3	TGTGCCAGCAGCCCAGGGAGCACAGATACGCAGTATTTT	CASSPGSTDTQYF
few	15	TRBJ2-2	NA	TRBV5-1	TGCGCCAGCAGTTTTCCGGACCCTAACACCGGGGAGCTGTTTTTT	CASSFPDPNTGELFF
few	13	TRBJ2-7	TRBD1	TRBV29-1	TGCAGCGTCGGGACAGGGAGCTCCTACGAGCAGTACTTC	CSVGTGSSYEQYF
NA	12	TRBJ2-1	NA	TRBV30	TGTGCCTGGACCCCGGGTGAGGTCGAGCAGTTCTTC	CAWTPGEVEQFF
few	15	TRBJ2-1	NA	TRBV7-2	TGTGCCAGCAGCTTCTCGGTCGGGATCGGCAATGAGCAGTTCTTC	CASSFSVGIGNEQFF
NA	13	TRBJ2-7	NA	TRBV18	TGTGCCAGCTCACCACCGGGGAACTACGAGCAGTACTTC	CASSPPGNYEQYF
NA	17	TRBJ2-3	TRBD1	TRBV30	TGTGCCTGGAGTGCACTTGGGGGCAGGGGGCGCGGAGATACGCAGTATTTT	CAWSALGGRGRGDTQYF
NA	13	TRBJ1-2	TRBD1	TRBV28	TGTGCCAGCACTGTGGGACAGGGGGATGGCTACACCTTC	CASTVGQGDGYTF
NA	8	TRBJ2-1	NA	TRBV27	TGTGCCAGCAGATGCCAGTTCTTC	CASRCQFF
few	14	TRBJ1-5	TRBD1	TRBV11-2	TGTGCCAGCAGCCAAGGGACAGTCAATCAGCCCCAGCATTTT	CASSQGTVNQPQHF
NA	11	TRBJ1-5	TRBD1	TRBV2	TGTGCCAGCAGCGAGCAGGGGGACCAGCATTTT	CASSEQGDQHF
NA	11	TRBJ2-7	NA	TRBV20-1	TGCAGTGCTAGAGGGGGGCACGAGCAGTACTTC	CSARGGHEQYF
NA	11	TRBJ2-5	NA	TRBV20-1	TGCAGTGCTAACCTAGCTGAGACCCAGTACTTC	CSANLAETQYF
NA	14	TRBJ1-4	NA	TRBV29-1	TGCAGCGTTGCCCTCAGGGGTTTCCGTGAAAAACTGTTTTTT	CSVALRGFREKLFF
NA	13	TRBJ1-2	NA	TRBV2	TGTGCCAGCAACCCGAACGCGGGCTATGGCTACACCTTC	CASNPNAGYGYTF
few	11	TRBJ2-2	NA	TRBV7-3	TGTGCCAGCAGCCTTTCGGGGGAGCTGTTTTTT	CASSLSGELFF
NA	15	TRBJ2-7	TRBD1	TRBV11-2	TGTGCCAGCAGCTTAAGGCAGGGGGAGACCTACGAGCAGTACTTC	CASSLRQGETYEQYF
once	14	TRBJ1-1	NA	TRBV5-1	TGCGCCAGCAGCTTGGAACCGTTTTGGACTGAAGCTTTCTTT	CASSLEPFWTEAFF
NA	16	TRBJ2-5	NA	TRBV23-1	TGCGCCAGCAGTCAACCAATACAGGGTGTGAGAGAGACCCAGTACTTC	CASSQPIQGVRETQYF
many	14	TRBJ2-3	NA	TRBV29-1	TGCAGCGTGGATACAGGGAGCTTAGTTGATACGCAGTATTTT	CSVDTGSLVDTQYF
NA	11	TRBJ2-3	NA	TRBV30	TGTGCCTGGAGTGACCTTGGTACGCAGTATTTT	CAWSDLGTQYF
once	15	TRBJ2-7	TRBD2	TRBV18	TGTGCCAGCTCATCTCGGACTAGCGGGGATTACGAGCAGTACTTC	CASSSRTSGDYEQYF
few	16	TRBJ2-7	TRBD2	TRBV7-2	TGTGCCAGCAGCTTAGTCGTTACTAGCGAGACCTACGAGCAGTACTTC	CASSLVVTSETYEQYF
NA	11	TRBJ1-2	NA	TRBV29-1	TGCAGCGTGTGGGACAATTATGGCTACACCTTC	CSVWDNYGYTF
few	12	TRBJ2-7	TRBD2	TRBV28	TGTGCCAGCACTAGCGGGAGAGTCGAGCAGTACTTC	CASTSGRVEQYF
NA	16	TRBJ2-3	TRBD1	TRBV5-1	TGCGCCAGCAGCCCTAACCCGACAGGGGATGCAGATACGCAGTATTTT	CASSPNPTGDADTQYF
NA	12	TRBJ2-1	NA	TRBV29-1	TGCAGCGTGTCCCAGGTCGACAATGAGCAGTTCTTC	CSVSQVDNEQFF
NA	13	TRBJ1-3	NA	TRBV29-1	TGCAGCGTTGAAGTGGGAGGAGGAAACACCATATATTTT	CSVEVGGGNTIYF
NA	14	TRBJ1-1	NA	TRBV5-1	TGCGCCAGCAGCTTGTCACGTCCGAACACTGAAGCTTTCTTT	CASSLSRPNTEAFF
once	12	TRBJ2-7	NA	TRBV5-1	TGCGCCAGCAGAACAGGGTGGGACGAGCAGTACTTC	CASRTGWDEQYF
few	12	TRBJ2-7	NA	TRBV2	TGTGCCAGCAGTGAAGGGGGCTACGAGCAGTACTTC	CASSEGGYEQYF
few	13	TRBJ2-3	NA	TRBV7-9	TGTGCCAGCAGCTCCCTCCTCACAGATACGCAGTATTTT	CASSSLLTDTQYF
few	14	TRBJ2-2	NA	TRBV27	TGTGCCAGCAGTCAGAAACTTCAAATCGGGGAGCTGTTTTTT	CASSQKLQIGELFF
NA	14	TRBJ2-3	NA	TRBV7-3	TGTGCCAGCAGCTTAGGGGCTAGCGCAGATACGCAGTATTTT	CASSLGASADTQYF